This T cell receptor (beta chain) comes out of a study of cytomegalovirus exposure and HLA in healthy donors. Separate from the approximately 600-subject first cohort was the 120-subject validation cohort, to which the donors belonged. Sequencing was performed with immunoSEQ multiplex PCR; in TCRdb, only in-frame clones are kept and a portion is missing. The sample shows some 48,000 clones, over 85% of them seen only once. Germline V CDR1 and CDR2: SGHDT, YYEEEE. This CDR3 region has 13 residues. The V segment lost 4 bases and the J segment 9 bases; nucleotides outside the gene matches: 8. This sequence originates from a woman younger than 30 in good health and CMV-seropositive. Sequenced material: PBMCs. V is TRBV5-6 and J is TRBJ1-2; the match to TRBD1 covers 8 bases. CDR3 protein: CASSQLRTGSYTF. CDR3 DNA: TGTGCCAGCAGCCAACTACGGACAGGGAGCTACACCTTC. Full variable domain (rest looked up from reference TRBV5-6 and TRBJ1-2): DAGVTQSPTHLIKTRGQQVTLRCSPKSGHDTVSWYQQALGQGPQFIFQYYEEEERQRGNFPDRFSGHQFPNYSSELNVNALLLGDSALYLCASSQLRTGSYTFGSGTRLTVV.